A single TCR beta chain is shown here with its context. Only a few counts were recorded for this clonotype. Its cognate antigen has yet to be identified. The record has no base qualities; no much larger clone is one base away. The sample's time point label is to be understood as: newly diagnosed GD, antithyroid drugs for less than 3 months. For both TCR sequencing and RNA sequencing, RNA was extracted from PBMCs using TRIzol. The diagnosis of Graves' disease was made according to American Thyroid Association guidelines. Recruitment of patients was carried out at an endocrinology department in Xi'an, China. From each patient, 8 to 10 milliliters of peripheral blood was collected into an EDTA anticoagulant tube. Ficoll Paque Plus density gradient separation was used to isolate PBMCs, and no additional T cell sorting was done. An Agilent 2100 Bioanalyzer and agarose gel were used to check RNA quality, while a NanoDrop 2000 measured RNA concentration.

The source of the sample is a study of regulatory T cells in long-lasting Graves disease (dated by TCRdb to 2020 to 2022). For the wider study: Patients with newly diagnosed Graves' disease had been on antithyroid drugs for under 3 months. Persistent Graves' disease patients were compared with newly diagnosed Graves' disease patients by peripheral blood TCR sequencing and RNA sequencing. The study took place in China and was registered as a clinical trial. A total of around 35 samples were covered by TCR sequencing, comprising approximately 13 persistent and about 20 newly diagnosed Graves' disease patients. General study outcomes and caveats: Patients with persistent disease shared more public clonotypes (approximately 2,500) than newly diagnosed patients did (nearly 1,000). Compared with newly diagnosed patients, patients with persistent Graves' disease had lower TCR Shannon entropy and fewer highly expanded clones, which suggests clonal expansion. As a limitation, the authors acknowledged that the small sample size may reduce accuracy. Peripheral blood alone was examined, since thyroid tissue, which constituted the primary lesion, could not be accessed. Persistent disease showed preferential use of TRBV28, TRBJ1-2 and TRBJ2-5, whereas newly diagnosed disease favored TRBV20-1 and TRBJ2-1. Sequencing and analysis were limited to the TCR beta chain.

From a lookup of the germline V gene, CDR1 and CDR2 are MNHEY and SVGEGT. Spanning cysteine to phenylalanine, the CDR3 consists of 14 amino acids. Only CDR3 DNA is held: 42 bases, read in frame from base 1. The trim is 6 bases for V and 3 bases for J, with a gap of 12 bases between the germline ends. Receptor libraries were prepared by multiplex PCR. Sequenced on an Illumina HiSeq 4000. To build TCR beta libraries, CDR3 regions were amplified by Arm-PCR using iRepertoire HTBI primers. Before sequencing, the PCR products went through gel purification. As for the original processing: Gene usage analysis of CDR3 amino acid clonotypes used the 62 TRBV and fewer than 15 TRBJ segments found across samples. COPE and FqMerger were used to merge the filtered high-quality paired reads into contigs. BLAST was used to align contigs to IMGT TRBV, TRBD and TRBJ reference genes, with CDR3 defined following IMGT. Highly expanded clones were defined as clonotypes with a frequency above 0.1%. Shannon entropy served as the measure of repertoire diversity, while the Gini coefficient captured V-J evenness. Clonotypes shared by more than one individual were considered public. TCRdb trimmed public reads at Q25 via fastp, called clones via MiXCR and kept in-frame beta chains. Rows with one shared CDR3 protein collapse into an entry with the most common genes and DNA. TCRdb's processing, not the authors' own work, is the source of the V and J calls. This sample comprises approximately 560,000 distinct CDR3 sequences, 15% to 20% of them detected only once. Around 12% of the sample is held by the ten biggest clonotypes.

These same records also appear under a second study, on T cells in Graves' hyperthyroidism and ophthalmopathy. Per that second paper: Graves' hyperthyroidism was defined as stable when no progression to ophthalmopathy occurred over 18 months of follow-up. Hyperthyroidism patients were newly diagnosed, with disease duration under 2 months, and aged 18 to 65 years. Patients with uncontrolled infections, other autoimmune diseases, pregnancy or lactation were excluded. Diagnoses were established on the basis of clinical symptoms, serum thyroxine and TRAb, thyroid ultrasound, and orbital computed tomography. The TCR CDR3 was subjected to a first round of RT-PCR using the HTBI primer set and the Qiagen OneStep RT-PCR kit. Most expanded thyroid clonotypes (frequency above 0.001) were also detected in blood, suggesting blood repertoires may reflect thyroid immune responses. In cross-validation, a model built on a 13 V-J signature told ophthalmopathy apart from stable hyperthyroidism with 85% to 90% sensitivity and around 83% specificity, and in testing the same model reached 80%/75%. In validation, progression to ophthalmopathy was predicted by the model with roughly 71% sensitivity and 72.22% specificity, a median of roughly 6.4 months before onset. TCR V-J signatures able to tell the groups apart were searched for in a discovery cohort of 90 to 100 patients, of whom approximately 40 had Graves' ophthalmopathy and roughly 57 had stable Graves' hyperthyroidism. Prospective prediction of ophthalmopathy was tested in an independent validation cohort of some 19 hyperthyroidism patients and around 16 patients who later progressed to ophthalmopathy. For training and testing, the approximately 92 patients in the discovery cohort were randomly divided in a 7:3 ratio. The study also compared thyroid tissue and blood T-cell repertoires from 6 or 7 Graves' hyperthyroidism patients. After sampling, hyperthyroidism patients received methimazole starting at 30 mg daily, and ophthalmopathy patients received high-dose intravenous methylprednisolone. Libraries were constructed in a second round of multiplex PCR, after which size selection and purification were performed. Libraries were sequenced paired-end with 100 bp reads on an Illumina HiSeq2000. SOAPnuke was used to process the raw data, with reads discarded if the reads contained adapters or uncalled bases, had a mean Phred below 15, or lacked an exact constant-primer or identifier match. High-quality paired reads were merged with COPE v1.2.5, and unique nucleotide sequences were defined as clonotypes. Clonotypes were aligned to IMGT TRBV, TRBD and TRBJ reference segments using MiTCR v1.1. Analysis was restricted to V-J combinations with a frequency above 0.0001, which covered 99.2% of repertoires. A TCS score was defined as the ratio between F50 (clonal expansion) and ExV (chaos), using BLOSUM62-based TCRdist between CDR3 peptides within each V-J. Welch's t-statistics and random forest reduced fewer than 600 V-J features to some 14, which were used in a naive Bayes classifier (R e1071). Sample size was not statistically predetermined, and blinding of investigators to group allocation was not performed. The paper describes TCR Vbeta CDR3 sequencing of 130 to 150 peripheral blood samples, made up of 43 ophthalmopathy patients, around 78 hyperthyroidism patients and approximately 17 progressor patients.

The clonotype originates from a man aged 18 to 30 with Graves disease. Donor details come from another sample of the same person, matched by shared clones. Rearrangement joined TRBV6-2 or TRBV6-3 to TRBJ1-5; possibly the D gene is TRBD1, per 6 matching bases. Sequencing used peripheral blood mononuclear cells (PBMCs), obtained at new diagnosis, from a patient treated with antithyroid drugs. CDR3 reads: CASRLTGLNQPQHF. The DNA reads TGTGCCAGCAGATTGACAGGACTCAATCAGCCCCAGCATTTT.